This T cell receptor beta chain was observed in a study of T cell repertoires in cytomegalovirus infection. The overall study: Indicated by public TCR beta signatures were CMV infection and matching HLA type.

TCRdb analysed the reads with MiXCR anew, one entry per CDR3 protein. The data hold approximately 590,000 distinct CDR3 sequences, with 40% observed a single time. This CDR3 has 13 amino acids. V dropped 1 base and J dropped 9 bases, with 10 bases sitting between them. Germline V gene sequence: CDR1 LNHDA, CDR2 SQIVND (reference sequence). This clonotype was seen a single time. What it recognizes is unknown. V is TRBV19 and J is TRBJ2-1, with D perhaps given as TRBD1 or TRBD2 (5 bases each). The sequences come from cultured PBMCs, collected from culture after CMV antigen stimulation. The clonotype was recovered from a human donor in good health (CMV status not recorded). Some clones in this sample may be carry-over from other donors' samples. CDR3 in DNA: TGTGCCAGTAGTATAGCCGGGGACGGTGAGCAGTTCTTC. It is translated as CASSIAGDGEQFF.